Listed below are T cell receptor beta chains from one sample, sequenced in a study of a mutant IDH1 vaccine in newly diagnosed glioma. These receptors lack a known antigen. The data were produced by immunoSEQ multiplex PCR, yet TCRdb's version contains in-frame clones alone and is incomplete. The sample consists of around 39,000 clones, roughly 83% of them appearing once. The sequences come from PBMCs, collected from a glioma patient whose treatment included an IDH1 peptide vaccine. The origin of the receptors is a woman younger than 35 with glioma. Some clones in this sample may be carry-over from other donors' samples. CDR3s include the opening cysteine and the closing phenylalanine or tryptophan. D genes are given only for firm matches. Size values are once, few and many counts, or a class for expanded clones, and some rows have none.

cdr3_aa: CASSPGGDRVIDTQYF
cdr3_nt: TGTGCCAGCAGTCCCGGGGGGGACAGGGTGATAGATACGCAGTATTTT
cdr3_length: 16
d_call: NA
clone_size: NA
j_call: TRBJ2-3
v_call: TRBV25-1

cdr3_aa: CASSNMGGTDYTF
cdr3_nt: TGTGCCAGTAGTAACATGGGAGGGACAGACTACACCTTC
cdr3_length: 13
d_call: TRBD1
clone_size: NA
j_call: TRBJ1-2
v_call: TRBV19

cdr3_aa: CASSQGTGGTEAFF
cdr3_nt: TGTGCCAGCAGCCAAGGAACTGGGGGCACTGAAGCTTTCTTT
cdr3_length: 14
d_call: NA
clone_size: once
j_call: TRBJ1-1
v_call: TRBV14

cdr3_aa: CASSLSTGMNTEAFF
cdr3_nt: TGTGCCAGCAGTTTATCGACAGGTATGAACACTGAAGCTTTCTTT
cdr3_length: 15
d_call: NA
clone_size: few
j_call: TRBJ1-1
v_call: TRBV27

cdr3_aa: CATSRGPGSSTDTQYF
cdr3_nt: TGTGCCACCAGCAGAGGGCCGGGCTCTAGCACAGATACGCAGTATTTT
cdr3_length: 16
d_call: NA
clone_size: NA
j_call: TRBJ2-3
v_call: TRBV15

cdr3_aa: CASSLGGRETQYF
cdr3_nt: TGTGCCAGCAGCTTGGGGGGCAGGGAGACCCAGTACTTC
cdr3_length: 13
d_call: NA
clone_size: NA
j_call: TRBJ2-5
v_call: TRBV5-6

cdr3_aa: CASSPPGFTDTQYF
cdr3_nt: TGTGCCAGCAGCCCCCCTGGCTTTACAGATACGCAGTATTTT
cdr3_length: 14
d_call: NA
clone_size: NA
j_call: TRBJ2-3
v_call: TRBV11-2

cdr3_aa: CASRHLAGGYNEQFF
cdr3_nt: TGTGCCAGCAGACACCTAGCGGGAGGGTACAATGAGCAGTTCTTC
cdr3_length: 15
d_call: TRBD2
clone_size: NA
j_call: TRBJ2-1
v_call: TRBV5-8

cdr3_aa: CSVESEQETQYF
cdr3_nt: TGCAGCGTTGAATCCGAACAAGAGACCCAGTACTTC
cdr3_length: 12
d_call: NA
clone_size: NA
j_call: TRBJ2-5
v_call: TRBV29-1

cdr3_aa: CASSPPGLAGKETQYF
cdr3_nt: TGCGCCAGCAGCCCGCCGGGACTAGCGGGAAAAGAGACCCAGTACTTC
cdr3_length: 16
d_call: TRBD2
clone_size: NA
j_call: TRBJ2-5
v_call: TRBV4-1

cdr3_aa: CASSYSIGNQPQHF
cdr3_nt: TGTGCCAGCAGTTACTCGATAGGGAATCAGCCCCAGCATTTT
cdr3_length: 14
d_call: NA
clone_size: NA
j_call: TRBJ1-5
v_call: TRBV6-5

cdr3_aa: CASSVGGGTGELFF
cdr3_nt: TGTGCCAGCAGCGTAGGGGGGGGCACCGGGGAGCTGTTTTTT
cdr3_length: 14
d_call: TRBD2
clone_size: NA
j_call: TRBJ2-2
v_call: TRBV9

cdr3_aa: CASSIRQNTGELFF
cdr3_nt: TGTGCCAGTAGTATAAGACAGAACACCGGGGAGCTGTTTTTT
cdr3_length: 14
d_call: NA
clone_size: NA
j_call: TRBJ2-2
v_call: TRBV19

cdr3_aa: CASSSGLAALEQYF
cdr3_nt: TGTGCCAGCAGTTCGGGACTAGCGGCCCTCGAGCAGTACTTC
cdr3_length: 14
d_call: TRBD2
clone_size: NA
j_call: TRBJ2-7
v_call: TRBV27

cdr3_aa: CATARTGGGRREKLFF
cdr3_nt: TGTGCCACCGCGCGGACAGGGGGCGGGCGAAGAGAAAAACTGTTTTTT
cdr3_length: 16
d_call: TRBD1
clone_size: NA
j_call: TRBJ1-4
v_call: TRBV7-9

cdr3_aa: CASSQKQGAYEQYF
cdr3_nt: TGCGCCAGCAGCCAAAAACAGGGGGCCTACGAGCAGTACTTC
cdr3_length: 14
d_call: TRBD1
clone_size: NA
j_call: TRBJ2-7
v_call: TRBV5-1

cdr3_aa: CASSLEGVTYEQYF
cdr3_nt: TGTGCCAGCAGCTTGGAAGGGGTCACCTACGAGCAGTACTTC
cdr3_length: 14
d_call: NA
clone_size: NA
j_call: TRBJ2-7
v_call: TRBV5-6

cdr3_aa: CASSGGRGLNTEAFF
cdr3_nt: TGTGCCAGCAGTGGGGGCCGGGGATTGAACACTGAAGCTTTCTTT
cdr3_length: 15
d_call: NA
clone_size: NA
j_call: TRBJ1-1
v_call: TRBV2

cdr3_aa: CASRDLLYEQYF
cdr3_nt: TGTGCCAGCCGGGACTTACTCTACGAGCAGTACTTC
cdr3_length: 12
d_call: NA
clone_size: NA
j_call: TRBJ2-7
v_call: TRBV6-6

cdr3_aa: CASSFDRVGYGYTF
cdr3_nt: TGTGCCAGCAGTTTCGACAGGGTCGGCTATGGCTACACCTTC
cdr3_length: 14
d_call: TRBD1
clone_size: NA
j_call: TRBJ1-2
v_call: TRBV27

cdr3_aa: CASSQDVGFTEAFF
cdr3_nt: TGCGCCAGCAGCCAAGACGTGGGGTTCACTGAAGCTTTCTTT
cdr3_length: 14
d_call: NA
clone_size: few
j_call: TRBJ1-1
v_call: TRBV4-3

cdr3_aa: CASSRQVSYEQYF
cdr3_nt: TGTGCCAGCAGTCGACAGGTTTCCTACGAGCAGTACTTC
cdr3_length: 13
d_call: NA
clone_size: NA
j_call: TRBJ2-7
v_call: TRBV6-6

cdr3_aa: CASSLAGNSPLHF
cdr3_nt: TGTGCCAGCAGCTTGGCCGGGAATTCACCCCTCCACTTT
cdr3_length: 13
d_call: NA
clone_size: NA
j_call: TRBJ1-6
v_call: TRBV5-6

cdr3_aa: CASSPTGVGDGYTF
cdr3_nt: TGTGCCAGCAGCCCTACAGGGGTAGGGGATGGCTACACCTTC
cdr3_length: 14
d_call: TRBD1
clone_size: NA
j_call: TRBJ1-2
v_call: TRBV5-4

cdr3_aa: CASSFLTDNTGELFF
cdr3_nt: TGCGCCAGCAGCTTCTTAACGGACAACACCGGGGAGCTGTTTTTT
cdr3_length: 15
d_call: NA
clone_size: NA
j_call: TRBJ2-2
v_call: TRBV5-1

cdr3_aa: CASSLVGGYEQYF
cdr3_nt: TGCGCCAGCAGCTTGGTCGGGGGTTACGAGCAGTACTTC
cdr3_length: 13
d_call: NA
clone_size: NA
j_call: TRBJ2-7
v_call: TRBV5-1

cdr3_aa: CASSPQGIHGYTF
cdr3_nt: TGTGCCAGCAGCCCACAGGGGATTCATGGCTACACCTTC
cdr3_length: 13
d_call: TRBD1
clone_size: once
j_call: TRBJ1-2
v_call: TRBV5-4

cdr3_aa: CAWRLPGGSETQYF
cdr3_nt: TGTGCCTGGAGACTTCCGGGAGGGTCAGAGACCCAGTACTTC
cdr3_length: 14
d_call: TRBD2
clone_size: NA
j_call: TRBJ2-5
v_call: TRBV30

cdr3_aa: CASSLVRSSGGPRTNQPQHF
cdr3_nt: TGTGCCAGCAGCTTAGTCAGGTCTTCGGGGGGCCCTCGTACAAATCAGCCCCAGCATTTT
cdr3_length: 20
d_call: NA
clone_size: once
j_call: TRBJ1-5
v_call: TRBV7-6

cdr3_aa: CASSRTGTLEQYF
cdr3_nt: TGTGCCAGCTCACGCACCGGGACATTGGAGCAGTACTTC
cdr3_length: 13
d_call: NA
clone_size: once
j_call: TRBJ2-7
v_call: TRBV25-1

cdr3_aa: CASNGASYNEQFF
cdr3_nt: TGTGCCAGCAACGGGGCCTCCTACAATGAGCAGTTCTTC
cdr3_length: 13
d_call: NA
clone_size: NA
j_call: TRBJ2-1
v_call: TRBV27

cdr3_aa: CASSIDPATQYF
cdr3_nt: TGTGCCAGCAGCATCGACCCCGCCACGCAGTATTTT
cdr3_length: 12
d_call: NA
clone_size: NA
j_call: TRBJ2-3
v_call: TRBV2

cdr3_aa: CASRLAGGIYNEQFF
cdr3_nt: TGTGCCAGCAGACTAGCGGGAGGTATATACAATGAGCAGTTCTTC
cdr3_length: 15
d_call: TRBD2
clone_size: NA
j_call: TRBJ2-1
v_call: TRBV5-4

cdr3_aa: CASSKDRGETQYF
cdr3_nt: TGTGCCAGCAGTAAAGACAGGGGAGAGACCCAGTACTTC
cdr3_length: 13
d_call: TRBD1
clone_size: NA
j_call: TRBJ2-5
v_call: TRBV6-5

cdr3_aa: CASSLGRFSNTEAFF
cdr3_nt: TGTGCCAGCAGCTTAGGACGGTTCTCGAACACTGAAGCTTTCTTT
cdr3_length: 15
d_call: NA
clone_size: few
j_call: TRBJ1-1
v_call: TRBV5-6

cdr3_aa: CASSPGQGWDGYTF
cdr3_nt: TGTGCCAGCAGCCCGGGGCAGGGGTGGGATGGCTACACCTTC
cdr3_length: 14
d_call: NA
clone_size: once
j_call: TRBJ1-2
v_call: TRBV5-4

cdr3_aa: CASSSGQGRDEQYF
cdr3_nt: TGTGCCAGCAGTTCGGGACAGGGGCGGGACGAGCAGTACTTC
cdr3_length: 14
d_call: TRBD1
clone_size: NA
j_call: TRBJ2-7
v_call: TRBV9

cdr3_aa: CASSYVVASINQPQHF
cdr3_nt: TGTGCCAGCAGCTACGTCGTTGCCTCAATCAATCAGCCCCAGCATTTT
cdr3_length: 16
d_call: NA
clone_size: NA
j_call: TRBJ1-5
v_call: TRBV28

cdr3_aa: CASSTAGRAGNTIYF
cdr3_nt: TGTGCCAGCAGCACCGCCGGTCGGGCTGGAAACACCATATATTTT
cdr3_length: 15
d_call: NA
clone_size: NA
j_call: TRBJ1-3
v_call: TRBV13

cdr3_aa: CASSLVSEAFF
cdr3_nt: TGTGCCAGCAGTTTAGTCAGTGAAGCTTTCTTT
cdr3_length: 11
d_call: NA
clone_size: NA
j_call: TRBJ1-1
v_call: TRBV28

cdr3_aa: CASSYSGLATETQYF
cdr3_nt: TGTGCCAGCAGTTACTCGGGACTAGCAACGGAGACCCAGTACTTC
cdr3_length: 15
d_call: TRBD2
clone_size: NA
j_call: TRBJ2-5
v_call: TRBV6-6